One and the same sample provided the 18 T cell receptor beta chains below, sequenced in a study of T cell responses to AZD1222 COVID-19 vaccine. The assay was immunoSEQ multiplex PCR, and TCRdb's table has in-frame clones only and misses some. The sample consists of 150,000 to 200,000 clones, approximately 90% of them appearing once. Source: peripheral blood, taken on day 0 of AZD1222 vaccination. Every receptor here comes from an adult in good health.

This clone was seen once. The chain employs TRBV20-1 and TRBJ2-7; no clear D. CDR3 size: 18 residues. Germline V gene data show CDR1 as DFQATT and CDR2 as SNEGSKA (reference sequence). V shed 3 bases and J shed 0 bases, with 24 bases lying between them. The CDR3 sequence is CSASGILTAGPSSYEQYF. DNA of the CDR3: TGCAGTGCTAGTGGAATACTTACGGCAGGCCCTAGCTCCTACGAGCAGTACTTC.

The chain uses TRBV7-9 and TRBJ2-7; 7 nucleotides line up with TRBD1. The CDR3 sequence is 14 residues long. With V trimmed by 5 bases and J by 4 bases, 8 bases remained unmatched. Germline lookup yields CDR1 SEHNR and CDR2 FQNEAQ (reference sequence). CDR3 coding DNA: TGTGCCAGCAGCAGCCGGGACAGAGGGTACGAGCAGTACTTC. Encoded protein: CASSSRDRGYEQYF.

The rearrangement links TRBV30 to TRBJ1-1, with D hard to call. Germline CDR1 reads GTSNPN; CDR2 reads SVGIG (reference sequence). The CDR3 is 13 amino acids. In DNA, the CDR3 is TGTGCATCCAGGCGGGCCCTTGACACTGAAGCTTTCTTT. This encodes CASRRALDTEAFF. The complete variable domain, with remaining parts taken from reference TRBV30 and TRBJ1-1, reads SQTIHQWPATLVQPVGSPLSLECTVEGTSNPNLYWYRQAAGRGLQLLFYSVGIGQISSEVPQNLSASRPQDRQFILSSKKLLLSDSGFYLCASRRALDTEAFFGQGTRLTVV.

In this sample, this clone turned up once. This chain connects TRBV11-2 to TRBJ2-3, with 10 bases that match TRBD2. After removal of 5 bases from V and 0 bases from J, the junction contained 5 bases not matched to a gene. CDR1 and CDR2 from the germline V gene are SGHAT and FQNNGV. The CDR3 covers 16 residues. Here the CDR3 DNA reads TGTGCCAGCAGCACCGGGACTAGCGAAAGCACAGATACGCAGTATTTT. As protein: CASSTGTSESTDTQYF.

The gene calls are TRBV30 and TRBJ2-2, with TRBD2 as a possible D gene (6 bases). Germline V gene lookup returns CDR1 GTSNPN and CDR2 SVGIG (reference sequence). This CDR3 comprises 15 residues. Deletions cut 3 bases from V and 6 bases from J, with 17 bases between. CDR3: CAWSLTASVPGELFF. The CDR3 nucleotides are TGTGCCTGGAGCCTAACGGCTAGCGTGCCCGGGGAGCTGTTTTTT. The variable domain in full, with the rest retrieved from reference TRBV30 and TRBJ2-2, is SQTIHQWPATLVQPVGSPLSLECTVEGTSNPNLYWYRQAAGRGLQLLFYSVGIGQISSEVPQNLSASRPQDRQFILSSKKLLLSDSGFYLCAWSLTASVPGELFFGEGSRLTVL.

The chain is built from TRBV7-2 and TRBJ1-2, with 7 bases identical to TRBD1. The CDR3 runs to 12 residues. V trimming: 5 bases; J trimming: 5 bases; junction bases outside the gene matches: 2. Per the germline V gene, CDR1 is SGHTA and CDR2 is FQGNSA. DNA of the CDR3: TGTGCCAGCAGCCCGACAGGGTATGGCTACACCTTC. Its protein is CASSPTGYGYTF.

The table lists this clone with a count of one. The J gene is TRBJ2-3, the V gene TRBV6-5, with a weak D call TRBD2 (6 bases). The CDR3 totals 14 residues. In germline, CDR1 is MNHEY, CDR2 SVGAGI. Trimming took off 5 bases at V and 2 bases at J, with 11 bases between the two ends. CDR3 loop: CASSRRGFTDTQYF. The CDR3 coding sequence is TGTGCCAGCAGTCGACGGGGGTTCACAGATACGCAGTATTTT.

CDR3 in amino acids: CASSLRGRGNTIYF. DNA of the CDR3: TGTGCCAGCAGCTTAAGGGGTAGAGGAAACACCATATATTTT. The V call is TRBV7-9, the J call TRBJ1-3, with D tentatively TRBD1 (5 bases). The CDR3 extends over 14 amino acids. Trimming removed 2 bases from V and 4 bases from J, with 9 bases in between. CDR1 is SEHNR and CDR2 is FQNEAQ in the germline V gene (reference sequence).

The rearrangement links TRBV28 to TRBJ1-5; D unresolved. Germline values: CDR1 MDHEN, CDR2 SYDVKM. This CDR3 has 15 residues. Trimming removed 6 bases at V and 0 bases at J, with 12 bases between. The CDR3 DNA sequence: TGTGCCAGCAGACCCCATCGGTTTAGCAATCAGCCCCAGCATTTT. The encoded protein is CASRPHRFSNQPQHF.

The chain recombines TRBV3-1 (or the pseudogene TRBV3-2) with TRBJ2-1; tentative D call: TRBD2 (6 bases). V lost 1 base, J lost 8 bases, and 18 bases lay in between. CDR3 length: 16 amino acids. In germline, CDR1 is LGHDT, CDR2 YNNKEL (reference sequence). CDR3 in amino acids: CASSQAGSGVLDEQFF. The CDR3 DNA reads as TGTGCCAGCAGCCAAGCCGGGTCGGGAGTCCTCGATGAGCAGTTCTTC.

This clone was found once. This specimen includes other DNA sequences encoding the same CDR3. The CDR3 spells CASSSNSPLHF. CDR3 DNA: TGTGCCAGCAGCTCAAATTCACCCCTCCACTTT. This rearrangement joins TRBV28 to TRBJ1-6; D ambiguous. The CDR3 totals 11 residues. CDR1 is MDHEN, CDR2 SYDVKM, per germline. Trimming shortened V by 6 bases and J by 7 bases, and 4 bases separated the two germline ends.

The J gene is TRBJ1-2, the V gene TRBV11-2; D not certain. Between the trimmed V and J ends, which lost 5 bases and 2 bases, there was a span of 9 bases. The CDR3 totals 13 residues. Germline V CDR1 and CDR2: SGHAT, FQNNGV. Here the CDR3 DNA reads TGTGCCAGCAGCACCACCGAGAACTATGGCTACACCTTC. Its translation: CASSTTENYGYTF.

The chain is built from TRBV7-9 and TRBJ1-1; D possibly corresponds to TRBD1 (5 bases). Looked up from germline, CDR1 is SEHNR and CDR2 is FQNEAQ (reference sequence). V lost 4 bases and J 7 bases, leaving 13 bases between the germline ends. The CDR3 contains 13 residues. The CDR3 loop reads CASSSGTGGEAFF. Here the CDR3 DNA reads TGTGCCAGCAGCTCAGGGACGGGAGGTGAAGCTTTCTTT. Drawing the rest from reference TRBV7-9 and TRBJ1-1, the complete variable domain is DTGVSQNPRHKITKRGQNVTFRCDPISEHNRLYWYRQTLGQGPEFLTYFQNEAQLEKSRLLSDRFSAERPKGSFSTLEIQRTEQGDSAMYLCASSSGTGGEAFFGQGTRLTVV.

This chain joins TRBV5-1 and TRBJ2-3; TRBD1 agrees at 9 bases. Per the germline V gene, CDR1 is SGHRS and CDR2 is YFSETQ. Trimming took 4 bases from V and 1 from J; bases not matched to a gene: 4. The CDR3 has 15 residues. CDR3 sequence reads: CASSERTGGTDTQYF. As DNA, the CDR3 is TGCGCCAGCAGCGAAAGGACAGGGGGCACAGATACGCAGTATTTT.

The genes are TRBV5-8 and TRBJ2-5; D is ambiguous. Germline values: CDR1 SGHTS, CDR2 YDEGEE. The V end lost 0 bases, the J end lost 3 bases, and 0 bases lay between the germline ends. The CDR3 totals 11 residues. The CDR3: CASSLEETQYF. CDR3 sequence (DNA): TGTGCCAGCAGCTTGGAAGAGACCCAGTACTTC.

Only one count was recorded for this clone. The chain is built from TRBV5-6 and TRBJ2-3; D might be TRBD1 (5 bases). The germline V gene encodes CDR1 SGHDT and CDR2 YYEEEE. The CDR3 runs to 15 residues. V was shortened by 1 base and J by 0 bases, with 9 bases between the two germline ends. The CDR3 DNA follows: TGTGCCAGCAGCTTGCAGGGATTTAGCACAGATACGCAGTATTTT. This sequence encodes CASSLQGFSTDTQYF.

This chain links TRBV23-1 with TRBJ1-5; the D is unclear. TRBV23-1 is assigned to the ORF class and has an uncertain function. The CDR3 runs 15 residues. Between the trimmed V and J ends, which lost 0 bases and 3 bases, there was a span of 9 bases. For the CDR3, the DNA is TGCGCCAGCAGTCAATCGAGCCAGATCAATCAGCCCCAGCATTTT. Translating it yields CASSQSSQINQPQHF.

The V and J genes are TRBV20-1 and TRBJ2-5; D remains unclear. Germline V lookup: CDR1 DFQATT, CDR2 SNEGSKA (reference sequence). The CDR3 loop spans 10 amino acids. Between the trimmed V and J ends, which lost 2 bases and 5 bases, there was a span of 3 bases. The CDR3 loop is CSARRETQYF. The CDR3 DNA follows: TGCAGTGCTAGACGGGAGACCCAGTACTTC.